These 23 T cell receptor beta chains were sequenced from one sample in a study of cytomegalovirus exposure and HLA in healthy donors. PCR employed 60 Vbeta and 13 Jbeta primers. Produced via immunoSEQ multiplex PCR; TCRdb's table is partial and in-frame only. Among over 80,000 clones listed, around three fifths were seen once. The sequenced sample was PBMCs. Receptors originate from a boy aged 5-17 years in good health and CMV-seropositive.

This clone was picked up a small number of times. The rearrangement uses TRBV2 and TRBJ1-5; no clear D gene. This CDR3 is built from 13 residues. V lost 3 bases to trimming and J lost 5 bases, with 8 bases between them. Germline assignment: CDR1 SNHLY and CDR2 FYNNEI. The CDR3 bases are TGTGCCAGCAGTGAGGGAGCATATCAGCCCCAGCATTTT. Translated: CASSEGAYQPQHF. Full variable domain (remainder filled in from reference TRBV2 and TRBJ1-5): EPEVTQTPSHQVTQMGQEVILRCVPISNHLYFYWYRQILGQKVEFLVSFYNNEISEKSEIFDDQFSVERPDGSNFTLKIRSTKLEDSAMYFCASSEGAYQPQHFGDGTRLSIL.

The chain links TRBV2 to TRBJ2-7; TRBD2 is a possible D gene (6 bases). V lost 6 bases and J lost 6, with 15 bases in between. The CDR3 contains 13 residues. Germline-derived CDR1 and CDR2 are SNHLY and FYNNEI. The CDR3 nucleotides are TGTGCCAGCAGGCGGGACGTCGCCTCCGAGCAGTACTTC. Residues: CASRRDVASEQYF.

This clone occurred once. This chain links TRBV18 with TRBJ1-5, with D perhaps matching TRBD1 (6 bases). Germline V gives CDR1 KGHSH, CDR2 LQKENI. The CDR3 length is 16 residues. V was cut by 4 bases and J by 7 bases, with 20 bases left in between. This CDR3 reads CASSLTGAGEGQPQHF. The CDR3 DNA follows: TGTGCCAGCTCACTGACCGGGGCAGGGGAGGGACAGCCCCAGCATTTT.

This clone was counted between two and nine times. Other DNA sequences within the sample encode an identical CDR3. This sequence joins TRBV5-4 and TRBJ2-7; a possible D gene is TRBD1 (6 bases). V gave up 2 bases and J gave up 0 bases, with 9 bases separating them. Germline CDR1 and CDR2: SGHNT and YYREEE (reference sequence). The CDR3 length is 14 residues. The CDR3 loop reads CASSLEGGSYEQYF. CDR3 nucleotides: TGTGCCAGCAGCTTAGAAGGGGGCTCCTACGAGCAGTACTTC. The variable domain in full, completed from reference TRBV5-4 and TRBJ2-7, reads ETGVTQSPTHLIKTRGQQVTLRCSSQSGHNTVSWYQQALGQGPQFIFQYYREEENGRGNFPPRFSGLQFPNYSSELNVNALELDDSALYLCASSLEGGSYEQYFGPGTRLTVT.

The genes are TRBV7-9 and TRBJ2-5, with D tentatively TRBD2 (5 bases). Germline V lookup: CDR1 SEHNR, CDR2 FQNEAQ (reference sequence). Trimming cost V 5 bases and J 0 bases, with 22 bases left between them. The CDR3 spans 18 residues. The CDR3 region has the DNA TGTGCCAGCAGCCACCCCTTTGGTAGCGCCCGAAACCAAGAGACCCAGTACTTC. Its protein product is CASSHPFGSARNQETQYF.

This chain links TRBV18 with TRBJ1-4; D possibly corresponds to TRBD1 (5 bases). CDR1 and CDR2 (germline): KGHSH, LQKENI. The CDR3 is made up of 15 amino acids. V lost 3 bases and J lost 2, with 10 bases in between. The DNA for the CDR3 is TGTGCCAGCTCACCGGCAGGGTTCACTAATGAAAAACTGTTTTTT. The encoded protein is CASSPAGFTNEKLFF.

The rearrangement uses TRBV30 and TRBJ2-1; 10 bases match TRBD2. The junction had 5 bases not matched to a gene; V was cut back by 2 bases and J by 7 bases. Germline V gives CDR1 GTSNPN, CDR2 SVGIG (reference sequence). This CDR3 contains 14 residues. The CDR3 loop reads CAWSWASGSNEQFF. The CDR3 bases are TGTGCCTGGAGTTGGGCTAGCGGGAGTAATGAGCAGTTCTTC.

The chain combines TRBV4-3 with TRBJ2-1, with 10 bases that match TRBD1. Germline CDR1 is LGHNA and CDR2 is YSLEER. The CDR3 consists of 16 residues. The V segment lost 1 base and the J segment 5 bases; nucleotides outside the gene matches: 5. The CDR3 loop is CASSQGGGTGDNEQFF. The CDR3 nucleotides are TGCGCCAGCAGCCAAGGAGGCGGGACAGGGGACAATGAGCAGTTCTTC.

The chain couples TRBV15 to TRBJ2-3, with 8 bases matching TRBD2. The V gene's germline CDR1 is LNHNV and CDR2 YYDKDF (reference sequence). V lost 1 base to trimming and J lost 1 base; unmatched junction nucleotides: 4. CDR3 length: 16 amino acids. CDR3 sequence reads: CATSRGGSGGTDTQYF. The CDR3 nucleotides read TGTGCCACCAGCAGAGGCGGTAGCGGGGGCACAGATACGCAGTATTTT.

This chain connects TRBV7-2 to TRBJ1-5; TRBD1 agrees at 7 bases. This CDR3 has 18 amino acids. Unmatched junction bases numbered 16, after V lost 5 bases and J lost 3 bases. CDR1 SGHTA and CDR2 FQGNSA come from the germline V gene. CDR3 amino acids: CASSLATWGQRINQPQHF. The CDR3 DNA follows: TGTGCCAGCAGCCTCGCGACTTGGGGACAGAGAATCAATCAGCCCCAGCATTTT.

The V and J genes are TRBV28 and TRBJ1-1; TRBD1 agrees at 11 bases. The CDR3 totals 17 residues. Germline assignment: CDR1 MDHEN and CDR2 SYDVKM. After removal of 4 bases from V and 7 bases from J, the junction contained 14 bases not matched to a gene. The CDR3 loop reads CASSSSSLGTGGVEAFF. CDR3 sequence (DNA): TGTGCCAGCAGTTCGTCGTCCCTGGGGACAGGGGGTGTTGAAGCTTTCTTT.

This clone occurred a few times. The V gene is TRBV27, the J gene TRBJ1-1, with 10 positions matching TRBD1. In germline, CDR1 is MNHEY, CDR2 SMNVEV (reference sequence). V was pared by 5 bases and J by 0 bases, with 3 bases of the junction left unmatched. The length of the CDR3 is 15 residues. CDR3 in amino acids: CASSAGQGVNTEAFF. The CDR3 DNA sequence: TGTGCCAGCAGTGCCGGACAGGGGGTGAACACTGAAGCTTTCTTT.

The chain links TRBV19 to TRBJ1-2; 9 bases are shared with TRBD1. The CDR3 runs 17 residues. With 6 bases clipped from V and 6 bases from J, the junction kept 17 bases outside the gene matches. Per germline, CDR1 LNHDA and CDR2 SQIVND (reference sequence). CDR3 in amino acids: CASSPGQGSGILHGYTF. Written as DNA, the CDR3 is TGTGCCAGTAGCCCGGGACAGGGCTCGGGGATACTCCATGGCTACACCTTC.

The V gene is TRBV5-4, the J gene TRBJ2-1; TRBD2 aligns across 8 bases. The V gene's germline CDR1 is SGHNT and CDR2 YYREEE (reference sequence). CDR3 size: 16 residues. The V and J ends lost 4 bases and 5 bases, in that order; junction bases with no gene match: 11. Here the CDR3 reads CASSILTGTRNNEQFF. In DNA, the CDR3 is TGTGCCAGCAGCATACTGACCGGGACTAGGAACAATGAGCAGTTCTTC.

This rearrangement joins TRBV9 to TRBJ1-4; TRBD1 might be the D (6 bases). The CDR3 length is 18 residues. CDR1 SGDLS and CDR2 YYNGEE come from the germline V gene. The ends were cut back, 4 bases at V and 4 bases at J, with 23 bases in the middle. The CDR3 DNA follows: TGTGCCAGCAGCCACGGTCTGGACAGTGCATACGGTAATGAAAAACTGTTTTTT. Encoded protein: CASSHGLDSAYGNEKLFF.

The chain uses TRBV6-1 and TRBJ1-2; D is uncertain. Germline V gene lookup returns CDR1 MNHNS and CDR2 SASEGT. The CDR3 spans 12 residues. V lost 11 bases and J lost 7, with 17 bases in between. The CDR3 sequence is CAGWFLLSGYTF. CDR3 coding DNA: TGTGCCGGTTGGTTTTTACTCTCTGGCTACACCTTC.

The chain is built from TRBV5-1 and TRBJ2-1, with TRBD1 identical over 9 bases. Germline V gene sequence: CDR1 SGHRS, CDR2 YFSETQ. The CDR3 has 15 amino acids. The trim removed 2 bases at V and 7 bases at J, leaving 7 bases unmatched. DNA of the CDR3: TGCGCCAGCAGCTTTTTACAGGGGGCTGATAATGAGCAGTTCTTC. Its translation is CASSFLQGADNEQFF. Based on the CDR3 plus reference TRBV5-1 and TRBJ2-1, the full variable domain is KAGVTQTPRYLIKTRGQQVTLSCSPISGHRSVSWYQQTPGQGLQFLFEYFSETQRNKGNFPGRFSGRQFSNSRSEMNVSTLELGDSALYLCASSFLQGADNEQFFGPGTRLTVL.

The chain couples TRBV29-1 to TRBJ2-5; possibly TRBD1 for D (6 bases). TRBJ2-7 explains the end of the DNA better; the J call may be wrong. Per the germline V gene, CDR1 is SQVTM and CDR2 is ANQGSEA. The CDR3 has 13 amino acids. CDR3 in amino acids: CSVLTGQIYEQYF. Written as DNA, the CDR3 is TGCAGCGTACTGACAGGACAGATCTACGAGCAGTACTTC.

This clone was detected a few times. CDR3 residues: CASSAQGSNIQYF. The CDR3 coding sequence is TGTGCCAGCAGCGCACAGGGGTCAAACATTCAGTACTTC. The gene calls are TRBV6-5 and TRBJ2-4; 7 bases are shared with TRBD1. V was clipped by 6 bases and J by 6 bases; unmatched bases: 5. Germline-derived CDR1 and CDR2 are MNHEY and SVGAGI. The CDR3 is 13 amino acids.

The table lists this clone with a few counts. V usage is TRBV11-2 and J usage is TRBJ2-7, with D unresolved. In germline, CDR1 is SGHAT, CDR2 FQNNGV. The CDR3 totals 13 residues. Trimming pared 4 bases from V and 0 bases from J, leaving 7 bases between. Here the CDR3 reads CASSSFSSYEQYF. CDR3 DNA: TGTGCCAGCAGCTCCTTTAGCTCCTACGAGCAGTACTTC.

This clone has a handful of counts. This chain uses TRBV5-4 with TRBJ1-3; 9 nucleotides match TRBD1. Germline V gene sequence: CDR1 SGHNT, CDR2 YYREEE (reference sequence). V lost 2 bases, J lost 3 bases, and 3 bases stayed unmatched. This CDR3 contains 15 residues. The CDR3 DNA follows: TGTGCCAGCAGCTTACCGGGACAGGGTGGAAACACCATATATTTT. It encodes CASSLPGQGGNTIYF.

V usage is TRBV4-1 and J usage is TRBJ2-3; 8 positions agree with TRBD1. Germline CDR1 MGHRA, CDR2 YSYEKL. CDR3 size: 15 residues. The V segment lost 5 bases and the J segment 0 bases; nucleotides outside the gene matches: 4. The CDR3 DNA reads TGCGCCAGCAGCGGAGGACAGGGTAGCACAGATACGCAGTATTTT. It is translated as CASSGGQGSTDTQYF.

V gene TRBV20-1 combines with J gene TRBJ1-1; unclear D gene. Trimming took 6 bases from V and 7 from J, leaving 12 bases between them. In germline, CDR1 is DFQATT, CDR2 SNEGSKA (reference sequence). The CDR3 consists of 11 residues. CDR3: CSAPTTREAFF. The CDR3 DNA follows: TGCAGTGCCCCTACCACTCGTGAAGCTTTCTTT.